The T cell receptor (beta chain) under discussion was sequenced for a study of blood T cell repertoires in COVID-19. Trimming at V came to 6 bases and at J to 5 bases, leaving 9 bases not matched to a gene. CDR1 and CDR2 from the germline V gene are MDHEN and SYDVKM. The CDR3 length is 15 residues. TCRdb's copy holds only in-frame clones and misses some; the assay was immunoSEQ multiplex PCR. The data contain hundreds of thousands of clones, approximately 86% of them singletons. The chain is built from TRBV28 and TRBJ2-1; 8 nucleotides agree with TRBD1. This TCR derives from an elderly man with acute or convalescent COVID-19. The sample was peripheral blood. CDR3 residues: CASRLRDRPNNEQFF. The CDR3, as DNA: TGTGCCAGCAGACTCCGGGACAGGCCTAACAATGAGCAGTTCTTC.